These 26 T cell receptor beta chains were all obtained from the same sample, sequenced in a study of CD8 T cells in Susac syndrome. Random hexamers primed reverse transcription of roughly 0.5 to 1 ug RNA. TCRdb used MiXCR to reprocess the immunoSEQ multiplex PCR reads, holding one entry per CDR3 protein. Here the sample spans a few hundred thousand distinct CDR3 sequences, 95% being singletons. Source material: CD4+ T cells from PBMCs. The receptors here all came from a human donor with multiple sclerosis.

CDR3 region: CASSQGFRNNEAFF. The CDR3 bases are TGTGCCAGCAGCCAAGGTTTTAGAAACAACGAAGCTTTCTTT. This sequence joins TRBV3-1 and TRBJ1-1; D uncertain. Germline-derived CDR1 and CDR2 are LGHDT and YNNKEL (reference sequence). The length of the CDR3 is 14 residues. Trimming removed 1 base from V and 8 bases from J, with 14 bases in between.

This chain links TRBV12-3 or TRBV12-4 with TRBJ2-3, with D perhaps assigned TRBD1 or TRBD2 (6 bases each). V was shortened by 6 bases and J by 9 bases, with 16 bases between the two germline ends. The CDR3 totals 13 residues. CDR3 loop: CASSSLRGGTQYF. Written as DNA, the CDR3 is TGTGCCAGCAGCTCCCTGCGAGGGGGGACGCAGTATTTT.

The V call is TRBV12-3 or TRBV12-4, the J call TRBJ1-1; no clear D gene. The CDR3 runs to 13 residues. The V and J ends lost 5 bases and 3 bases respectively, with 10 bases between them. CDR3 in amino acids: CASSQERDTEAFF. CDR3 nucleotide sequence: TGTGCCAGCAGTCAGGAGAGGGACACTGAAGCTTTCTTT.

The chain employs TRBV4-2 and TRBJ2-2; the D call may be TRBD1 or TRBD2 (5 bases each). From germline, CDR1 is LGHNA and CDR2 YNFKEQ. The CDR3 length is 16 residues. Deletions cut 4 bases from V and 0 bases from J, with 12 bases between. The CDR3 reads CASSPRGSSNTGELFF. CDR3 nucleotides: TGTGCCAGCAGCCCTCGGGGCAGCTCGAACACCGGGGAGCTGTTTTTT.

The chain joins TRBV29-1 to TRBJ2-5, with 9 bases that match TRBD1. CDR1 SQVTM and CDR2 ANQGSEA come from the germline V gene. The CDR3 extends over 13 amino acids. V shed 4 bases and J 4 bases; nucleotides not matched to a gene: 4. CDR3: CSVGTGEGETQYF. The CDR3 nucleotides are TGCAGCGTTGGGACAGGGGAGGGAGAGACCCAGTACTTC. The variable domain in full, with the rest retrieved from reference TRBV29-1 and TRBJ2-5, is SAVISQKPSRDICQRGTSLTIQCQVDSQVTMMFWYRQQPGQSLTLIATANQGSEATYESGFVIDKFPISRPNLTFSTLTVSNMSPEDSSIYLCSVGTGEGETQYFGPGTRLLVL.

The V and J genes are TRBV7-3 and TRBJ2-3, with TRBD2 matching over 10 bases. Germline V gives CDR1 SGHTA, CDR2 FQGTGA. V dropped 1 base and J dropped 6; count of bases not matched to a gene: 7. The CDR3 spans 16 residues. Written as DNA, the CDR3 is TGTGCCAGCAGCTTAAATACAGCGGGGGGGCCTGATACGCAGTATTTT. Translating gives CASSLNTAGGPDTQYF.

This chain joins TRBV20-1 and TRBJ2-7; TRBD1 agrees at 11 bases. Germline-derived CDR1 and CDR2 are DFQATT and SNEGSKA (reference sequence). The CDR3 sequence is 15 residues long. J lost 1 base, V lost 0 bases, and 2 bases had no gene match. The CDR3 sequence: CSARDGTGGSYEQYF. In nucleotides, the CDR3 is TGCAGTGCTAGAGATGGGACAGGGGGATCCTACGAGCAGTACTTC.

The rearrangement links TRBV30 to TRBJ2-7; the D gene could be TRBD1 or TRBD2 (5 bases each). The V gene lost 6 bases and the J gene lost 2 bases, with 14 bases spanning the gap. Germline V lookup: CDR1 GTSNPN, CDR2 SVGIG (reference sequence). The CDR3 sequence is 13 residues long. The CDR3 DNA is TGTGCCTGCAACCGGGGCAGCCCCTACGAGCAGTACTTC. It codes for CACNRGSPYEQYF. The full variable domain, its missing parts supplied by reference TRBV30 and TRBJ2-7, is SQTIHQWPATLVQPVGSPLSLECTVEGTSNPNLYWYRQAAGRGLQLLFYSVGIGQISSEVPQNLSASRPQDRQFILSSKKLLLSDSGFYLCACNRGSPYEQYFGPGTRLTVT.

The rearrangement joins TRBV5-1 to TRBJ2-2; D uncertain. Trimming took 4 bases from V and 6 from J, leaving 10 bases between them. The germline CDR1 and CDR2 sequences are SGHRS and YFSETQ. The CDR3 covers 13 residues. The CDR3 spells CASSTDTSGELFF. The CDR3 bases are TGCGCCAGCAGCACCGACACTTCCGGGGAGCTGTTTTTT.

The gene calls are TRBV2 and TRBJ2-5; 7 nucleotides line up with TRBD2. The germline gives CDR1 SNHLY, CDR2 FYNNEI. The CDR3 runs to 15 residues. V gave up 3 bases and J gave up 0 bases; unmatched junction bases: 4. The CDR3 DNA sequence: TGTGCCAGCAGTGACCAGAGCGGGAACCAAGAGACCCAGTACTTC. It is translated as CASSDQSGNQETQYF. The full variable domain, completed using reference TRBV2 and TRBJ2-5, is EPEVTQTPSHQVTQMGQEVILRCVPISNHLYFYWYRQILGQKVEFLVSFYNNEISEKSEIFDDQFSVERPDGSNFTLKIRSTKLEDSAMYFCASSDQSGNQETQYFGPGTRLLVL.

The rearrangement uses TRBV6-6 and TRBJ1-6, with a tentative D call TRBD1 (6 bases). The CDR3 consists of 11 residues. V gave up 7 bases and J gave up 18 bases, with 16 bases separating them. The germline gives CDR1 MNHNY, CDR2 SVGAGI (reference sequence). CDR3 sequence reads: CASTSGGQNHF. The CDR3 coding sequence is TGTGCCAGCACATCGGGGGGACAAAACCACTTT.

The CDR3 coding sequence is TGTGCCAGCAGTTTCCCTAAGGGGACCCAGTACTTC. Translating gives CASSFPKGTQYF. The gene calls are TRBV27 and TRBJ2-5; D not resolved. In germline, CDR1 is MNHEY, CDR2 SMNVEV (reference sequence). The CDR3 has 12 amino acids. Trimming took off 3 bases at V and 7 bases at J, with 9 bases between the two ends.

The V gene is TRBV23-1, the J gene TRBJ2-5, with D unresolved. TRBV23-1 falls under the ORF class, with uncertain function. The CDR3 consists of 13 residues. Trimming took off 3 bases at V and 5 bases at J, with 10 bases between the two ends. CDR3: CASSHWTGETQYF. The DNA of the CDR3 is TGCGCCAGCAGTCACTGGACCGGGGAGACCCAGTACTTC.

The J gene is TRBJ1-6, the V gene TRBV20-1, with unresolved D. The CDR3 spans 14 residues. CDR1 is DFQATT and CDR2 is SNEGSKA in the germline V gene (reference sequence). The V end was cut by 6 bases, the J end by 8 bases, with 17 bases between. The CDR3 nucleotides read TGCAGTGCAAAGTACCCTAGCCCTGATTCACCCCTCCACTTT. This encodes CSAKYPSPDSPLHF.

The gene calls are TRBV7-9 and TRBJ1-2; 8 nucleotides match TRBD1. This CDR3 is built from 14 residues. V lost 5 bases, J lost 7 bases, and 9 bases stayed unmatched. The germline V gene has CDR1 SEHNR and CDR2 FQNEAQ (reference sequence). Written as DNA, the CDR3 is TGTGCCAGCAGCCCCTACGGACAGGGTGCTGGCTACACCTTC. As protein: CASSPYGQGAGYTF.

V and J are TRBV4-2 and TRBJ2-5, with D possibly matching TRBD1 (6 bases). V was pared by 1 base and J by 2 bases, with 8 bases between. Germline lookup yields CDR1 LGHNA and CDR2 YNFKEQ. This CDR3 contains 14 residues. CDR3 nucleotides: TGTGCCAGCAGCCAAGCAGGACAGCAAGAGACCCAGTACTTC. Its translation is CASSQAGQQETQYF.

The J gene is TRBJ2-7, the V gene TRBV3-1; D perhaps matches TRBD1 (6 bases). Germline-derived CDR1 and CDR2 are LGHDT and YNNKEL (reference sequence). The V and J ends lost 4 bases and 3 bases respectively, with 16 bases between them. The CDR3 runs 15 residues. The CDR3 sequence is CASSLYSGENYEQYF. Here the CDR3 DNA reads TGTGCCAGCAGCCTCTATTCAGGGGAAAACTACGAGCAGTACTTC.

As for this clonotype: It is unclear where the CDR3 begins or ends on the DNA, so no DNA is shown, and the CDR3 is as TCRdb lists it. The V and J genes are TRBV21-1 and TRBJ2-1; no check of the table's D call, TRBD1, against the DNA was made. TRBV21-1 is listed as a pseudogene. The CDR3 is 16 amino acids in total, end residues counted. The CDR3 is CASSLRVGQGNNEQFF.

The chain combines TRBV25-1 with TRBJ2-7; a weak D match, TRBD1 (5 bases). The V gene lost 7 bases and the J gene lost 2 bases, with 9 bases spanning the gap. Per germline, CDR1 MGHDK and CDR2 SYGVNS. CDR3 length: 12 residues. The CDR3 nucleotides read TGTGCCAGCAAAATAGGGGCCTACGAGCAGTACTTC. Translating gives CASKIGAYEQYF.

This chain connects TRBV12-3 or TRBV12-4 to TRBJ2-5; maybe TRBD2 (6 bases). The CDR3 is 15 residues long. Trimming took 1 base from V and 5 from J, leaving 14 bases between them. DNA for the CDR3: TGTGCCAGCAGTTTAGTCGGCGGGGTAAGGGAGACCCAGTACTTC. It encodes CASSLVGGVRETQYF.

This clonotype was seen a single time. The genes are TRBV20-1 and TRBJ2-1, with 10 bases matching TRBD2. V lost 7 bases, J lost 2 bases, and 8 bases stayed unmatched. The CDR3 runs to 15 residues. Germline-derived CDR1 and CDR2 are DFQATT and SNEGSKA (reference sequence). CDR3 coding DNA: TGCAGTGAAGCGGGGGGGCAGCGTCCCTACAATGAGCAGTTCTTC. Translation gives CSEAGGQRPYNEQFF.

The chain links TRBV20-1 to TRBJ2-5; 11 bases align to TRBD2. The CDR3 length is 14 residues. Unmatched junction bases numbered 2, after V lost 1 base and J lost 4 bases. Germline V gene lookup returns CDR1 DFQATT and CDR2 SNEGSKA (reference sequence). The CDR3 DNA follows: TGCAGTGCTAGAGTCACTAGCGGGGGAGAGACCCAGTACTTC. Encoded protein: CSARVTSGGETQYF.

This chain uses TRBV20-1 with TRBJ1-6, with D possibly being TRBD1 (6 bases). Germline CDR1 is DFQATT and CDR2 is SNEGSKA (reference sequence). This CDR3 comprises 13 residues. Trimming cost V 5 bases and J 9 bases, with 14 bases left between them. CDR3: CSAGETRGSPLHF. CDR3 sequence (DNA): TGCAGTGCTGGCGAGACCAGGGGTTCACCCCTCCACTTT.

The chain carries TRBV20-1 and TRBJ2-5, with D uncertain. Germline assignment: CDR1 DFQATT and CDR2 SNEGSKA (reference sequence). Trimming removed 6 bases from V and 5 bases from J, with 16 bases in between. The CDR3 has 13 amino acids. CDR3 loop: CSASGVPRETQYF. The CDR3 region has the DNA TGCAGTGCCTCGGGCGTACCAAGGGAGACCCAGTACTTC.

The chain links TRBV5-4 to TRBJ2-3; no definite D call. The CDR3 covers 15 residues. Trimming took off 4 bases at V and 2 bases at J, with 14 bases between the two ends. Per the germline V gene, CDR1 is SGHNT and CDR2 is YYREEE (reference sequence). The CDR3 protein is CASSQPGQLTDTQYF. The DNA for the CDR3 is TGTGCCAGCAGCCAGCCGGGCCAACTCACAGATACGCAGTATTTT.

The CDR3 is CASSQEGLETNIQYF. For the CDR3, the DNA is TGTGCCAGCAGCCAAGAGGGACTAGAAACGAACATTCAGTACTTC. This chain connects TRBV3-1 to TRBJ2-4; 8 nucleotides align to TRBD2. V was clipped by 0 bases and J by 7 bases; unmatched bases: 5. CDR1 LGHDT and CDR2 YNNKEL come from the germline V gene (reference sequence). The CDR3 covers 15 residues.